This TCR beta chain was sequenced in a study of blood T cell repertoires in COVID-19. CDR1 SGHTA and CDR2 FQGNSA come from the germline V gene. Trimming at V came to 5 bases and at J to 2 bases, leaving 4 bases not matched to a gene. The CDR3 covers 14 residues. This table comes from immunoSEQ multiplex PCR, and its TCRdb copy is limited to in-frame clones, with some not included. The sample comprises a few hundred thousand clones, roughly 85% of which are singletons, and 2.2% rests with the top ten. The receptor's source is a man aged 25-40 years who had recovered from COVID-19. Sequencing used PBMCs or T cells enriched from blood (not recorded which). This chain uses TRBV7-2 with TRBJ2-3; 7 bases agree with TRBD1. The CDR3 reads CASSRDRYTDTQYF. The CDR3 region has the DNA TGTGCCAGCAGCCGGGACAGATACACAGATACGCAGTATTTT.